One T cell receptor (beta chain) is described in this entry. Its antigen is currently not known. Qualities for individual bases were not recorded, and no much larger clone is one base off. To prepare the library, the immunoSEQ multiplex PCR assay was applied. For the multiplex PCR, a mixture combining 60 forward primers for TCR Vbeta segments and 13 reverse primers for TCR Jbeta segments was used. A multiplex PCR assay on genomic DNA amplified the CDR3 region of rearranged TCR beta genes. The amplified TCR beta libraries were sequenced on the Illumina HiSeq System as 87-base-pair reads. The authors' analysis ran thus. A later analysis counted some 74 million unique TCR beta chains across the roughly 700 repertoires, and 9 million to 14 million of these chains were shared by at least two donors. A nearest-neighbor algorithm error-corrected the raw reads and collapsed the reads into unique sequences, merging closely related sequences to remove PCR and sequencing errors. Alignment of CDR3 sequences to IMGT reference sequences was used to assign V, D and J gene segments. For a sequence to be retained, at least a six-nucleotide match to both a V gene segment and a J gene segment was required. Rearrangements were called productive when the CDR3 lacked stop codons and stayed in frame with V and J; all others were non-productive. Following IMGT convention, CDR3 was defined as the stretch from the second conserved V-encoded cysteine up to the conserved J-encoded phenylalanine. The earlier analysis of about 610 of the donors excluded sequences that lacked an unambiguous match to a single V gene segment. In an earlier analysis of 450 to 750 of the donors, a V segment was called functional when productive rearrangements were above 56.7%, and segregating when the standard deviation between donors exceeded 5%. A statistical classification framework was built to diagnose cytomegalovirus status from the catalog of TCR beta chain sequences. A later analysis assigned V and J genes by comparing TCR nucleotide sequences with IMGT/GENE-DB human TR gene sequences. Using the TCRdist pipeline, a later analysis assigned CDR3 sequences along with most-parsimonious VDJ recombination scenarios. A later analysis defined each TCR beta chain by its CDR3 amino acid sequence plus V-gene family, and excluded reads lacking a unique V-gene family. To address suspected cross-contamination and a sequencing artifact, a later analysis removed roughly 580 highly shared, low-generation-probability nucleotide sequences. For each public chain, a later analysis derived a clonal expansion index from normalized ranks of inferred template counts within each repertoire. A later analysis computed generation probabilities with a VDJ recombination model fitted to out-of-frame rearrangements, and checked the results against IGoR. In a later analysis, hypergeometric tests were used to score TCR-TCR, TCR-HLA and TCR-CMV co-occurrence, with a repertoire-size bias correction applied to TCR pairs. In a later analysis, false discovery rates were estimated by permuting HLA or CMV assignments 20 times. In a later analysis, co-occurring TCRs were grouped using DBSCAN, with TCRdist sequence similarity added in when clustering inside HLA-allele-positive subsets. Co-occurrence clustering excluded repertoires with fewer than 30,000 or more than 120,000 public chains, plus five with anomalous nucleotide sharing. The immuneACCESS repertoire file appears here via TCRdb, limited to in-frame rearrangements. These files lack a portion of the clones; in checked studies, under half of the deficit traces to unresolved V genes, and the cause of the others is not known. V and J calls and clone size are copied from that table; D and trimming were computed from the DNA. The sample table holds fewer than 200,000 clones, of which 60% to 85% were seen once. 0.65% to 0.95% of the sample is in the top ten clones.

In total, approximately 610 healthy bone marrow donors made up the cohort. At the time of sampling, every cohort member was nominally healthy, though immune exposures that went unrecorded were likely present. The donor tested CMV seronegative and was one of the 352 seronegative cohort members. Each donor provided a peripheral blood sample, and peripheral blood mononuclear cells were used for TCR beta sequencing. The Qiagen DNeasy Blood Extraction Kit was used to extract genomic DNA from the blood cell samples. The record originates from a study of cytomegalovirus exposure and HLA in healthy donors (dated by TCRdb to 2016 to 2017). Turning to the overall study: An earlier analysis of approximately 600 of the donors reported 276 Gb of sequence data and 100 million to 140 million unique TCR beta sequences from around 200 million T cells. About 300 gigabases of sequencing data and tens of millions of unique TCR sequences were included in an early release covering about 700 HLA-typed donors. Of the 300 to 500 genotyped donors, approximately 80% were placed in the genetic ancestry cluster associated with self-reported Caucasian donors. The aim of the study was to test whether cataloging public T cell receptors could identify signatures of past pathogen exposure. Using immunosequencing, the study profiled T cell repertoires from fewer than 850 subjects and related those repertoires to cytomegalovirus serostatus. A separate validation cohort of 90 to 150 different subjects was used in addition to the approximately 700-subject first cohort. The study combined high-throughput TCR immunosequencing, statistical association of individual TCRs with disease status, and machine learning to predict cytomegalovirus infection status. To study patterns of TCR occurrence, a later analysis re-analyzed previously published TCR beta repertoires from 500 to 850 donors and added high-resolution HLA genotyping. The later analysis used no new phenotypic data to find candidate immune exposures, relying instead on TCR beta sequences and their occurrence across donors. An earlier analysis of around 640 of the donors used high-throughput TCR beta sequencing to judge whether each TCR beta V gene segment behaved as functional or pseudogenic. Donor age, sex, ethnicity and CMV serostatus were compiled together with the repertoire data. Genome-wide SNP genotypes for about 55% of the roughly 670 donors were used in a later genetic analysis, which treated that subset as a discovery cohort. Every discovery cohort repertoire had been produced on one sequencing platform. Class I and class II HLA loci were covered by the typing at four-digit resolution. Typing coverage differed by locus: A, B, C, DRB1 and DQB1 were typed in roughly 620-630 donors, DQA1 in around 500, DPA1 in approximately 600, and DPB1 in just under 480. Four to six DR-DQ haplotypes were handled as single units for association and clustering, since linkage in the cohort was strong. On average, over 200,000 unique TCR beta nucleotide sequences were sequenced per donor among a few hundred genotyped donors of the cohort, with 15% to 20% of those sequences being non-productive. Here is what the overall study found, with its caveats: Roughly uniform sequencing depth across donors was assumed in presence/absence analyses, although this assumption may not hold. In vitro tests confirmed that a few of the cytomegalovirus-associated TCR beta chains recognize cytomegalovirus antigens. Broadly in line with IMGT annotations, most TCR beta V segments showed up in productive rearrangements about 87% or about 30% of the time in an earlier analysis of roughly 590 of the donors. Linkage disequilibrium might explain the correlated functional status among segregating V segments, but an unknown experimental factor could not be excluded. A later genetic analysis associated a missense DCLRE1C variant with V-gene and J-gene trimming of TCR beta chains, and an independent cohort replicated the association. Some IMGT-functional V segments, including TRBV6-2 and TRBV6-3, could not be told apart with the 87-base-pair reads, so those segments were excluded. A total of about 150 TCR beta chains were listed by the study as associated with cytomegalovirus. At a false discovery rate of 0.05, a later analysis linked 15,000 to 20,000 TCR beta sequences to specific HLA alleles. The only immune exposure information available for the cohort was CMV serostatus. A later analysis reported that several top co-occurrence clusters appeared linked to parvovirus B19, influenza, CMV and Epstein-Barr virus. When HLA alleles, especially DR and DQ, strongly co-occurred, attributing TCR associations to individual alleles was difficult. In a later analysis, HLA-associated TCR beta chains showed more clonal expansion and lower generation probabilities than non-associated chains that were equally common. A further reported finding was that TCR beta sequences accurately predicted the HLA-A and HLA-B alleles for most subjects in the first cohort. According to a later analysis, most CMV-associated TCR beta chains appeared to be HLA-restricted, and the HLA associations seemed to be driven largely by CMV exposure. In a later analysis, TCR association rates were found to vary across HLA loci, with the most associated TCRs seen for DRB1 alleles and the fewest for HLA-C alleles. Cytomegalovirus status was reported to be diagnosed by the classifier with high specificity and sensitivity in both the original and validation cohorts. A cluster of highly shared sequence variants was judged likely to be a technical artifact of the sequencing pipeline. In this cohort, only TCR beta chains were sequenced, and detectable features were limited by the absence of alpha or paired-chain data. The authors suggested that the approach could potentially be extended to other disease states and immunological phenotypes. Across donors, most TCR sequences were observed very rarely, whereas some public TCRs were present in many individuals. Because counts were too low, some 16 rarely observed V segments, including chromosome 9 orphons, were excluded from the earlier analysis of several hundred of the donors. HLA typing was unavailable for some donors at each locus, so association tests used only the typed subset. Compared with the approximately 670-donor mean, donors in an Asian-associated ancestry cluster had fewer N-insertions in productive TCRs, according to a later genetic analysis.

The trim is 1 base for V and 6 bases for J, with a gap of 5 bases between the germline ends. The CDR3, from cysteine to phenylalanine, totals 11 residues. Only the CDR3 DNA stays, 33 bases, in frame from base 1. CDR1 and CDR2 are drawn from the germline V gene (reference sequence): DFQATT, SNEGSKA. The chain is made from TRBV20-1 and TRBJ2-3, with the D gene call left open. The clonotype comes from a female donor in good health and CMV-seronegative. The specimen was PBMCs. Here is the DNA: TGCAGTGCTAGAGCGGGTGATACGCAGTATTTT. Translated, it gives CSARAGDTQYF.